These 13 T cell receptor beta chains came from one sample sequenced in a study of shared clonotypes between healthy human individuals. Using immunoSEQ multiplex PCR, the repertoire was profiled, and TCRdb retains in-frame clones only, with some absent. The profile covers some 490,000 clones, with 65% to 85% appearing a single time and 9.5% to 15% taken by the ten largest. The specimen was PBMCs. These receptors all stem from a woman between 35 and 50 years old in good health. Some clones in this sample may be carry-over from other donors' samples.

The chain combines TRBV10-3 with TRBJ1-4; D perhaps matches TRBD1 (5 bases). The CDR3 has 14 residues. V was shortened by 3 bases and J by 6 bases, with 11 bases between the two germline ends. Germline values: CDR1 ENHRY, CDR2 SYGVKD. The CDR3 loop is CAISDHQGDEKLFF. CDR3 coding DNA: TGTGCCATCAGTGATCACCAGGGCGATGAAAAACTGTTTTTT.

About this clone itself: A far larger clone is just one base off, so this is likely a read error. Other nucleotide sequences in the sample specify the same CDR3. This chain joins TRBV11-2 and TRBJ1-2; D is perhaps TRBD1 (6 bases). This CDR3 is built from 15 residues. The germline gives CDR1 SGHAT, CDR2 FQNNGV. CDR3 DNA: TGTGCCAGCACCCCTTTCGCAGGGGCGAACTATGGTTACACCTTC. As protein: CASTPFAGANYGYTF.

The chain couples TRBV5-4 to TRBJ2-1, with D maybe TRBD2 (5 bases). Germline V gene lookup returns CDR1 SGHNT and CDR2 YYREEE (reference sequence). The germline V and J ends were trimmed by 4 bases and 8 bases, with 13 bases remaining between them. CDR3 length equals 13 residues. CDR3: CASSVTRQDEQFF. The CDR3 DNA follows: TGTGCCAGCAGCGTAACTAGGCAGGATGAGCAGTTCTTC.

On this clone itself: A far larger clone is just one base off, so this is likely a read error. Other DNA sequences of this sample code for an identical CDR3. The chain combines TRBV5-1 with TRBJ1-1; 7 bases are shared with TRBD1. The CDR3 is 13 residues long. In germline, CDR1 is SGHRS, CDR2 YFSETQ. CDR3 coding DNA: TGCGCTAGCAGCCCGGACAGGCCTTTTGAAGCTTTCTTT. This translates into CASSPDRPFEAFF.

About this clone: A much larger clone differs by one base, so this may be a read error. V and J are TRBV5-4 and TRBJ1-6; D remains ambiguous. This CDR3 comprises 15 residues. CDR1 and CDR2 (germline): SGHNT, YYREEE (reference sequence). Trimming left V 4 bases short and J 3 bases short, with 11 bases between. CDR3 protein: CASSQDPNYNSPLHF. The DNA for the CDR3 is TGTGCCAGCAGCCAGGACCCTAACTATAATTCACCCCTCCACTTT.

This clone was recorded a few times. A much larger clonotype is one base distant, so this may be a read error. The V gene is TRBV7-3, the J gene TRBJ2-2, with TRBD2 as a possible D gene (6 bases). Germline lookup yields CDR1 SGHTA and CDR2 FQGTGA. V lost 2 bases and J lost 4, with 17 bases in between. The CDR3 contains 17 residues. CDR3 sequence (DNA): TGTGCCAGCAGCTTACCCGTCCGGGACGGGGGCACCGGGGAGCTGTTTTTT. Its protein product is CASSLPVRDGGTGELFF.

As to this clone: With a much larger clone just one base away, this may be a read error. V is TRBV13 and J is TRBJ1-6, with no clear D. This CDR3 has 15 amino acids. The germline V and J ends were trimmed by 0 bases and 8 bases, with 11 bases remaining between them. Germline V CDR1 and CDR2: PRHDT, FYEKMQ (reference sequence). This CDR3 reads CASSLGDGEYSPLHF. The CDR3 DNA reads TGTGCCAGCAGCTTAGGGGACGGGGAGTATTCACCCCTCCACTTT.

This sequence joins TRBV18 and TRBJ1-4; the D is unclear. This CDR3 has 12 residues. In germline, CDR1 is KGHSH, CDR2 LQKENI. V was pared by 3 bases and J by 7 bases, with 6 bases between. CDR3 sequence (DNA): TGTGCCAGCTCACCCTACGGTGAAAAACTGTTTTTT. Its translation is CASSPYGEKLFF.

This rearrangement joins TRBV19 to TRBJ1-5; TRBD1 aligns across 8 bases. The germline V gene has CDR1 LNHDA and CDR2 SQIVND (reference sequence). CDR3 length: 15 amino acids. J gave up 2 bases and V 7 bases, and 7 bases lay outside the gene matches. DNA of the CDR3: TGTGCCAGTACCACGACAGGGGCGCGCAATCAGCCCCAGCATTTT. Translation: CASTTTGARNQPQHF. Looking up the rest from reference TRBV19 and TRBJ1-5 gives the full variable domain: DGGITQSPKYLFRKEGQNVTLSCEQNLNHDAMYWYRQDPGQGLRLIYYSQIVNDFQKGDIAEGYSVSREKKESFPLTVTSAQKNPTAFYLCASTTTGARNQPQHFGDGTRLSIL.

The rearrangement uses TRBV27 and TRBJ1-2; 10 bases align to TRBD1. With V trimmed by 6 bases and J by 1 base, 11 bases remained unmatched. CDR1 is MNHEY, CDR2 SMNVEV, per germline (reference sequence). This CDR3 is built from 17 residues. Here the CDR3 reads CASRSSGTGAFNYGYTF. In nucleotides, the CDR3 is TGTGCCAGCAGAAGCTCCGGGACAGGGGCTTTTAACTATGGCTACACCTTC.

There are many counts of this clone. CDR3 sequence: CASSQLAGDYNEQFF. CDR3 coding DNA: TGTGCCAGCAGCCAACTAGCGGGAGACTACAATGAGCAGTTCTTC. The chain combines TRBV6-1 with TRBJ2-1; the match to TRBD2 covers 11 bases. Germline lookup yields CDR1 MNHNS and CDR2 SASEGT. The V segment lost 6 bases and the J segment 3 bases; nucleotides outside the gene matches: 4. CDR3 length: 15 amino acids.

The V gene is TRBV27, the J gene TRBJ1-2; D remains unclear. Deletions cut 6 bases from V and 5 bases from J, with 4 bases between. The CDR3 covers 10 residues. CDR1 MNHEY and CDR2 SMNVEV come from the germline V gene (reference sequence). CDR3 residues: CASRRYGYTF. CDR3 in DNA: TGTGCCAGCAGACGATATGGCTACACCTTC.

The CDR3 spells CSVGDRGLGYTF. The CDR3 region has the DNA TGCAGCGTTGGGGACAGGGGGCTTGGCTACACCTTC. V is TRBV29-1 and J is TRBJ1-2, with 12 bases lining up with TRBD1. V was pared by 4 bases and J by 7 bases, with 1 base of the junction left unmatched. The CDR3 length is 12 residues. In germline, CDR1 is SQVTM, CDR2 ANQGSEA.